A single sample gave rise to the 15 T cell receptor beta chains below, sequenced in a study of glioma-infiltrating T cells (dated by TCRdb to the mid-2010s). TCRdb names Illumina MiSeq as the instrument used. The iRepertoire nested amplicon-rescue multiplex PCR (arm-PCR) platform was used to amplify TCR alpha and beta CDR3 regions from RNA. TCRdb ran its own pipeline on the public reads, namely fastp trimming at Q25 and MiXCR clone calling, and kept in-frame beta chains. Each entry merges the rows of one CDR3 protein and shows their most common DNA and genes. Present in this sample are about 140,000 distinct CDR3 sequences, approximately 39% of which were seen just once. 20% of the sample goes to the ten largest clones. Sequencing used glioma tissue, nonneoplastic brain tissue, or PBMCs (not recorded which). The receptor source for this set is a human donor with low-grade glioma or glioblastoma, undergoing nonglioma brain surgery, or in good health (not recorded which).

The chain recombines TRBV2 with TRBJ1-5; D remains unclear. The CDR3 totals 13 residues. Trimming removed 5 bases from V and 0 bases from J, with 5 bases in between. Looked up from germline, CDR1 is SNHLY and CDR2 is FYNNEI. The chain's CDR3 is CASSTYSNQPQHF. CDR3 DNA: TGTGCCAGCAGTACTTATAGCAATCAGCCCCAGCATTTT.

The CDR3 protein is CASSLDRVRESYEQYF. The CDR3 bases are TGTGCCAGCAGCCTCGACAGGGTGCGAGAGTCCTACGAGCAGTACTTC. This chain joins TRBV6-7 and TRBJ2-7; 7 bases agree with TRBD1. TRBV6-7 is annotated as an ORF whose role is uncertain. CDR3 length: 16 amino acids. J gave up 1 base and V 6 bases, and 12 bases lay outside the gene matches.

This rearrangement joins TRBV11-1 to TRBJ2-5; the D gene is possibly TRBD2 (5 bases). The J call is uncertain, as TRBJ2-7 better fits the DNA end. The CDR3 is 15 amino acids. CDR1 is SGHAT, CDR2 FQDESV, per germline (reference sequence). CDR3 sequence: CASSSGRAPPYEQYF. CDR3 in DNA: TGTGCCAGCAGCTCTGGGCGGGCGCCCCCCTACGAGCAGTACTTC.

The chain joins TRBV20-1 to TRBJ1-6; 10 bases agree with TRBD1. The V segment lost 6 bases and the J segment 5 bases; nucleotides outside the gene matches: 7. The length of the CDR3 is 15 residues. Germline CDR1 DFQATT, CDR2 SNEGSKA (reference sequence). The CDR3 loop is CSARDRGSNNSPLHF. The DNA for the CDR3 is TGCAGTGCCAGGGACAGGGGTTCGAATAATTCACCCCTCCACTTT.

The chain has TRBV4-1 and TRBJ2-5, with 7 bases that match TRBD2. The CDR3 is 15 residues long. Looked up from germline, CDR1 is MGHRA and CDR2 is YSYEKL. The J segment lost 4 bases and the V segment lost 0 bases, leaving 5 bases of the junction unmatched. The chain's CDR3 is CASSQDRGEGETQYF. The CDR3 bases are TGCGCCAGCAGCCAAGATAGAGGGGAGGGAGAGACCCAGTACTTC.

The chain is built from TRBV6-6 and TRBJ2-5; 8 bases fit TRBD2. V shed 3 bases, J shed 4 bases, and the junction held 4 bases outside the gene matches. This CDR3 is built from 14 residues. The germline gives CDR1 MNHNY, CDR2 SVGAGI (reference sequence). This chain's CDR3 is CASSYTAGGETQYF. CDR3 bases: TGTGCCAGCAGTTATACTGCGGGGGGAGAGACCCAGTACTTC.

This clonotype was picked up a small number of times. The chain joins TRBV25-1 to TRBJ1-4, with a tentative D call TRBD1 (5 bases). The CDR3 contains 15 residues. Trimming pared 5 bases from V and 8 bases from J, leaving 18 bases between. The germline gives CDR1 MGHDK, CDR2 SYGVNS. The CDR3 loop is CASSPLGAQGEKLFF. DNA for the CDR3: TGTGCCAGCAGTCCCCTTGGGGCGCAGGGAGAAAAACTGTTTTTT.

The chain carries TRBV7-2 and TRBJ2-7; 10 bases map to TRBD1. J lost 2 bases, V lost 5 bases, and 6 bases had no gene match. This CDR3 spans 15 amino acids. CDR1 is SGHTA and CDR2 is FQGNSA in the germline V gene. CDR3: CASSPGTGAAYEQYF. As DNA, the CDR3 is TGTGCCAGCAGCCCAGGGACAGGGGCCGCCTACGAGCAGTACTTC.

This clonotype was observed a few times. J is TRBJ2-7 and V is TRBV20-1; maybe TRBD1 (6 bases). CDR3 size: 14 residues. The germline gives CDR1 DFQATT, CDR2 SNEGSKA (reference sequence). Between the trimmed V and J ends, which lost 0 bases and 6 bases, there was a span of 15 bases. The CDR3: CSARDARGGTEQYF. The CDR3 DNA follows: TGCAGTGCTAGAGATGCCAGGGGTGGCACCGAGCAGTACTTC.

V usage is TRBV20-1 and J usage is TRBJ1-5; no clear D gene. The CDR3 runs 13 residues. Trimming shortened V by 3 bases and J by 7 bases, and 13 bases separated the two germline ends. The germline V gene encodes CDR1 DFQATT and CDR2 SNEGSKA (reference sequence). The CDR3 reads CSASDGSWQPQHF. CDR3 coding DNA: TGCAGTGCTAGCGACGGATCTTGGCAGCCCCAGCATTTT.

The chain links TRBV4-1 to TRBJ2-7, with D tentatively TRBD1 (6 bases). Germline lookup yields CDR1 MGHRA and CDR2 YSYEKL. This CDR3 is 15 amino acids long. The V end was cut by 1 base, the J end by 2 bases, with 12 bases between. For the CDR3, the DNA is TGCGCCAGCAGCCAAGTGAGGACAGAGACCTACGAGCAGTACTTC. Its translation: CASSQVRTETYEQYF.

The rearrangement joins TRBV7-2 to TRBJ2-7, with D possibly TRBD2 on 5 matching bases. Germline loops: CDR1 SGHTA, CDR2 FQGNSA. CDR3 length equals 17 residues. Trimming cost V 0 bases and J 1 base, with 16 bases left between them. CDR3 residues: CASSLALPGRASYEQYF. CDR3 in DNA: TGTGCCAGCAGCTTAGCACTCCCTGGGCGGGCTTCCTACGAGCAGTACTTC. The entire variable domain, with the rest obtained from reference TRBV7-2 and TRBJ2-7, is as follows: GAGVSQSPSNKVTEKGKDVELRCDPISGHTALYWYRQSLGQGLEFLIYFQGNSAPDKSGLPSDRFSAERTGGSVSTLTIQRTQQEDSAVYLCASSLALPGRASYEQYFGPGTRLTVT.

This clonotype occurred a few times. The chain recombines TRBV20-1 with TRBJ2-5; D is possibly TRBD1 (6 bases). V was pared by 6 bases and J by 4 bases, with 18 bases between. This CDR3 is built from 14 residues. Germline V gives CDR1 DFQATT, CDR2 SNEGSKA (reference sequence). The chain's CDR3 is CSAGPRGMRETQYF. DNA of the CDR3: TGCAGTGCCGGCCCCAGGGGAATGAGAGAGACCCAGTACTTC.

This clonotype was seen many times. The chain combines TRBV27 with TRBJ2-7, with 10 bases that match TRBD1. The CDR3 contains 15 residues. The V gene's germline CDR1 is MNHEY and CDR2 SMNVEV (reference sequence). After removal of 5 bases from V and 5 bases from J, the junction contained 9 bases not matched to a gene. CDR3 in amino acids: CASSPSGTGVDEQYF. The CDR3 nucleotides are TGTGCCAGCAGTCCTTCCGGGACAGGGGTAGACGAGCAGTACTTC.

The chain joins TRBV5-1 to TRBJ2-1, with a weak D call TRBD2 (5 bases). Germline V CDR1 and CDR2: SGHRS, YFSETQ. CDR3 length: 15 amino acids. Trimming removed 4 bases from V and 7 bases from J, with 18 bases in between. The CDR3 nucleotides are TGCGCCAGCAGCGTGATGCTTTCGAGGGCGAATGAGCAGTTCTTC. Residues: CASSVMLSRANEQFF.